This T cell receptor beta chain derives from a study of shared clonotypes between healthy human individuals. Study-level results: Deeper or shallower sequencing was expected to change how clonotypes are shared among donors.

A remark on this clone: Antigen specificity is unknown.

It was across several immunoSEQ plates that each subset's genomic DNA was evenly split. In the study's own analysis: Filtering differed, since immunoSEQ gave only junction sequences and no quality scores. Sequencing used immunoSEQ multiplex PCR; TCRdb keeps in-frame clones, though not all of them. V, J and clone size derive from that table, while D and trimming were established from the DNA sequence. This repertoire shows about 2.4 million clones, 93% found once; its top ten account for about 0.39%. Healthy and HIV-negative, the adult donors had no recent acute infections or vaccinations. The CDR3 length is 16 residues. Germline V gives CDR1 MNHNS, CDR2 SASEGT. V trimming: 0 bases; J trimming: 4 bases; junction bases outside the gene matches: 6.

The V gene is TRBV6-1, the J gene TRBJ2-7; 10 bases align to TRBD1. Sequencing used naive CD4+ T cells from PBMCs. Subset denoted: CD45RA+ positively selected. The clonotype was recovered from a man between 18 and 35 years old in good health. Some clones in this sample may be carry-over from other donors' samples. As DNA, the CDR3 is TGTGCCAGCAGTGAAGCCGCCGGACAGGGGGTTTACGAGCAGTACTTC. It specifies CASSEAAGQGVYEQYF.